The following is a TCR beta chain sequence with its context. These data come from a study of blood T cell repertoires in COVID-19. Germline V gene lookup returns CDR1 ENHRY and CDR2 SYGVKD. V lost 8 bases and J lost 2; bases outside the gene matches: 9. The CDR3 spans 15 residues. TCRdb keeps only in-frame clones here, not all; method: immunoSEQ multiplex PCR. This table has tens of thousands of clones, less than 75% appearing once. The specimen sequenced was peripheral blood. The clonotype comes from a man in his fifties or sixties with acute or convalescent COVID-19. This chain uses TRBV10-3 with TRBJ2-3; 8 nucleotides agree with TRBD2. CDR3 loop: CAIGEVAGFTDTQYF. DNA for the CDR3: TGTGCCATCGGGGAGGTAGCGGGGTTCACAGATACGCAGTATTTT.